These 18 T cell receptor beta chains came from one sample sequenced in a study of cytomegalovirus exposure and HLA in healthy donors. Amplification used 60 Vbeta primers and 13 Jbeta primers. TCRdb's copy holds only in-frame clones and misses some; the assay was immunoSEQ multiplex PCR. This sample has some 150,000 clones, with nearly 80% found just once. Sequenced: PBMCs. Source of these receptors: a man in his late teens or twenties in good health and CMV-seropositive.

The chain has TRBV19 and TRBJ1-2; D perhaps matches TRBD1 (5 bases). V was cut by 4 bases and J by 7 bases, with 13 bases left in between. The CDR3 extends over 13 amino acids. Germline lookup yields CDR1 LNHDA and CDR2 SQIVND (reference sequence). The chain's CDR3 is CASSTGAGSGYTF. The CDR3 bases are TGTGCCAGTAGTACCGGGGCGGGGTCTGGCTACACCTTC.

The CDR3 nucleotides are TGTGCCAGCAGTACCGGAGGGGGCTTGAATTCACCCCTCCACTTT. Amino acids: CASSTGGGLNSPLHF. V gene TRBV6-1 combines with J gene TRBJ1-6, with 7 nucleotides matching TRBD1. Per germline, CDR1 MNHNS and CDR2 SASEGT. The CDR3 runs 15 residues. After removal of 5 bases from V and 7 bases from J, the junction contained 8 bases not matched to a gene.

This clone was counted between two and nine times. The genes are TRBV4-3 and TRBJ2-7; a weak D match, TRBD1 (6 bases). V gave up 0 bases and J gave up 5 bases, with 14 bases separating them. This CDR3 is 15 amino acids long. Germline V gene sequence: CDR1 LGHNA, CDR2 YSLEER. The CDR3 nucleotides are TGCGCCAGCAGCCAAGAAGGACAGAGATGGAACGAGCAGTACTTC. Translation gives CASSQEGQRWNEQYF.

In DNA form, the CDR3 reads TGTGCCAGCTCACCATCTGGACAGGGGGGCGAGCAGTACTTC. The encoded protein is CASSPSGQGGEQYF. The rearrangement links TRBV18 to TRBJ2-7, with TRBD1 matching 10 bases. The CDR3 runs 14 residues. The V gene end was trimmed by 2 bases and the J gene end by 6 bases; junction bases not matched to a gene: 4. Germline V lookup: CDR1 KGHSH, CDR2 LQKENI.

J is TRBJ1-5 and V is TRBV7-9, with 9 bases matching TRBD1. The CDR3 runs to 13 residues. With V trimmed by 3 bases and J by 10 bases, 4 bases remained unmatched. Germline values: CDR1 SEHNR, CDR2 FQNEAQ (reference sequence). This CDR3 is CASSFPGQGPQHF. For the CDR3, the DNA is TGTGCCAGCAGCTTCCCGGGACAGGGACCCCAGCATTTT.

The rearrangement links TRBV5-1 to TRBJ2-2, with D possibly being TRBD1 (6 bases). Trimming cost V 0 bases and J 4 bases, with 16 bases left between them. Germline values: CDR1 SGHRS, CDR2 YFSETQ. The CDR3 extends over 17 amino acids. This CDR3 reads CASSLVLQGRLTGELFF. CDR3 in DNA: TGCGCCAGCAGCTTGGTACTGCAGGGGCGTCTCACCGGGGAGCTGTTTTTT. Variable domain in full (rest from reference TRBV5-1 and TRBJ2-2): KAGVTQTPRYLIKTRGQQVTLSCSPISGHRSVSWYQQTPGQGLQFLFEYFSETQRNKGNFPGRFSGRQFSNSRSEMNVSTLELGDSALYLCASSLVLQGRLTGELFFGEGSRLTVL.

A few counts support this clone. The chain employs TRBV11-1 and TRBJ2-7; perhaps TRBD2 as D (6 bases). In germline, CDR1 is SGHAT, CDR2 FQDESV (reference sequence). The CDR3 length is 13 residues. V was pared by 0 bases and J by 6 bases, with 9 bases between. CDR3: CASSLAGGGEQYF. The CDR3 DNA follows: TGTGCCAGCAGCTTAGCCGGGGGTGGCGAGCAGTACTTC.

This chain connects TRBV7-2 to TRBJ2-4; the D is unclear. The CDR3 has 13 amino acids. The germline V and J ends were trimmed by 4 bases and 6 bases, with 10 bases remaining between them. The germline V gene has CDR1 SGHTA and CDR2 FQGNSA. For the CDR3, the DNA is TGTGCCAGCAGCTCCCCACTTGTAAACATTCAGTACTTC. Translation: CASSSPLVNIQYF.

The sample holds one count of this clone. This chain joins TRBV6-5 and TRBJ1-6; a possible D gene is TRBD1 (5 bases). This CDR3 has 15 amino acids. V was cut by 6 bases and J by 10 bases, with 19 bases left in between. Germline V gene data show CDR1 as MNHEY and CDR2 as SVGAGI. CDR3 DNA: TGTGCCAGCAGCTTTCGGGGGGGTCACGGGTCACCCCTCCACTTT. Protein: CASSFRGGHGSPLHF.

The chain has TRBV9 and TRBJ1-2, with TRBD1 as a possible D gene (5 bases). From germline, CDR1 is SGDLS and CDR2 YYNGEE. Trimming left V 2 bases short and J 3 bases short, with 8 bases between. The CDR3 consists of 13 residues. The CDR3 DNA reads TGTGCCAGCAGCGTCGGGGGGGACTATGGCTACACCTTC. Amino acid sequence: CASSVGGDYGYTF.

The CDR3 DNA reads TGTGCCAGTAGTATTGGGGCAGGGCCCTACGAGCAGTACTTC. Its protein is CASSIGAGPYEQYF. The chain recombines TRBV19 with TRBJ2-7; tentatively, D is TRBD1 (5 bases). The germline V gene encodes CDR1 LNHDA and CDR2 SQIVND (reference sequence). The CDR3 spans 14 residues. The V end was cut by 3 bases, the J end by 2 bases, with 11 bases between.

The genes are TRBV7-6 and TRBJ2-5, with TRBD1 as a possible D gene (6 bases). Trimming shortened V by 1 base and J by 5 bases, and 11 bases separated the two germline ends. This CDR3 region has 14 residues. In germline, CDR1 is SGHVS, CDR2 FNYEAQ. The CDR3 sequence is CASSLVWGRETQYF. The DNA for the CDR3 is TGTGCCAGCAGCTTAGTTTGGGGGCGGGAGACCCAGTACTTC.

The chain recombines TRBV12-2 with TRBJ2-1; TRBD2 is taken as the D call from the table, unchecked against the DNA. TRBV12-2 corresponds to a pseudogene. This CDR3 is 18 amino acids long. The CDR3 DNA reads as TGTGCAAGTCGTCACCCAACCCCTGACTTAAAACACTTCAATGAGCAGTTCTTC. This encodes CASRHPTPDLKHFNEQFF.

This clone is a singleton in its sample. CDR3 residues: CASSDDTGGGNSPLHF. The CDR3, as DNA: TGTGCCAGCAGTGACGATACAGGGGGCGGGAATTCACCCCTCCACTTT. V is TRBV6-1 and J is TRBJ1-6, with 9 bases that match TRBD1. CDR3 length equals 16 residues. The V segment lost 3 bases and the J segment 7 bases; nucleotides outside the gene matches: 7. CDR1 is MNHNS and CDR2 is SASEGT in the germline V gene.

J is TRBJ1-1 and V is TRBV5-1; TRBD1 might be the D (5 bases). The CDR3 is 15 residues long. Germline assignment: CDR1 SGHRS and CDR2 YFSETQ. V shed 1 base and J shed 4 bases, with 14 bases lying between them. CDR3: CASSLFQGGSTEAFF. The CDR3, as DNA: TGCGCCAGCAGCTTGTTTCAGGGCGGCAGCACTGAAGCTTTCTTT.

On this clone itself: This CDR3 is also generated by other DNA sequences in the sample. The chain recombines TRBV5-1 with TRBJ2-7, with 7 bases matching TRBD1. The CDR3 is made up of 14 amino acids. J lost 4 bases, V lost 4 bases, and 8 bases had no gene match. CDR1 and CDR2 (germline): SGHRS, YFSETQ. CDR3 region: CASSLRGRGYEQYF. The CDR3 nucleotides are TGCGCCAGCAGCCTGAGAGGCAGGGGGTACGAGCAGTACTTC.

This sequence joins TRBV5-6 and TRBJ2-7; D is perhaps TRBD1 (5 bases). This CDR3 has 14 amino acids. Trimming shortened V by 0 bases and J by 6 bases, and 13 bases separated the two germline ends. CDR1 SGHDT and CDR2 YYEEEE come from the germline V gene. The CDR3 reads CASSLAHRFSEQYF. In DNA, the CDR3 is TGTGCCAGCAGCTTGGCCCACAGGTTCAGCGAGCAGTACTTC. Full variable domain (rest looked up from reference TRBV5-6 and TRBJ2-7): DAGVTQSPTHLIKTRGQQVTLRCSPKSGHDTVSWYQQALGQGPQFIFQYYEEEERQRGNFPDRFSGHQFPNYSSELNVNALLLGDSALYLCASSLAHRFSEQYFGPGTRLTVT.

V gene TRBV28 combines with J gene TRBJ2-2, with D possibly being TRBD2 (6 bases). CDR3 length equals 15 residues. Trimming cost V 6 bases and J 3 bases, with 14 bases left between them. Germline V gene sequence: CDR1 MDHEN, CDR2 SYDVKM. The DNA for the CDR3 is TGTGCCAGCAGGGGGGGACTTACCTACACCGGGGAGCTGTTTTTT. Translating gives CASRGGLTYTGELFF.